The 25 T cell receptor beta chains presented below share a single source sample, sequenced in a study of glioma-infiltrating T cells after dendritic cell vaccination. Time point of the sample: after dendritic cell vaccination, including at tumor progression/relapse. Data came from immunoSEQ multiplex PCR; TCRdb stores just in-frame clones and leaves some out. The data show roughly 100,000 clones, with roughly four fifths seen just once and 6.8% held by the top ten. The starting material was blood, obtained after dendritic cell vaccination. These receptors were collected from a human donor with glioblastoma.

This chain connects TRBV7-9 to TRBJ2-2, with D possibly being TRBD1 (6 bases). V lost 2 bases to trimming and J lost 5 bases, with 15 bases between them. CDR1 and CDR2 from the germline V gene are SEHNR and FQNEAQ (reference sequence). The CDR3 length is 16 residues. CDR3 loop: CASSLLIQGGTGELFF. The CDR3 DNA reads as TGTGCCAGCAGCTTACTCATACAGGGTGGAACCGGGGAGCTGTTTTTT.

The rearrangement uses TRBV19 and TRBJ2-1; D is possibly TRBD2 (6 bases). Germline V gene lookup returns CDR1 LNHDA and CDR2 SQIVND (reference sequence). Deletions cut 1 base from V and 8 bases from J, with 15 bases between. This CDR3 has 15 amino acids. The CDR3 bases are TGTGCCAGTAGTATAGGGGGACTTCCTATGGATGAGCAGTTCTTC. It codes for CASSIGGLPMDEQFF.

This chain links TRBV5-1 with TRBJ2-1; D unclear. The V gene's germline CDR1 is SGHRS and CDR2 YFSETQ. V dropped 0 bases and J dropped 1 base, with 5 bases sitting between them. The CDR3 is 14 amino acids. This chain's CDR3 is CASSLGLSYNEQFF. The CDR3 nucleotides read TGCGCCAGCAGCTTGGGACTTTCCTACAATGAGCAGTTCTTC.

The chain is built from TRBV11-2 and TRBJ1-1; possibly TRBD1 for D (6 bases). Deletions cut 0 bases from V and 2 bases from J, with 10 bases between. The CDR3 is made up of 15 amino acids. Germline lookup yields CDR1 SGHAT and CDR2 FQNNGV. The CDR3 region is CASSLDSGHNTEAFF. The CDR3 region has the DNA TGTGCCAGCAGCTTAGATTCGGGACACAACACTGAAGCTTTCTTT.

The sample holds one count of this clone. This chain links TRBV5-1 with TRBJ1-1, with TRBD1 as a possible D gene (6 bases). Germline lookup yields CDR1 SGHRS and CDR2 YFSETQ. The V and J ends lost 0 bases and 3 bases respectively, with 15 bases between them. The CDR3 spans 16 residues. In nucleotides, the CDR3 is TGCGCCAGCAGCTTGGAGGGCACAGGGTGGGACACTGAAGCTTTCTTT. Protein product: CASSLEGTGWDTEAFF.

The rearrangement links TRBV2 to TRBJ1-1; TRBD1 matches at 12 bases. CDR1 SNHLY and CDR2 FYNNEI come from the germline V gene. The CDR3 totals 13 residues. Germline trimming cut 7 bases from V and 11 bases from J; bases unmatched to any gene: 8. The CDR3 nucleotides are TGTGCCAGCAACCGGGACAGGGGGCTTCATGCTTTCTTT. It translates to CASNRDRGLHAFF.

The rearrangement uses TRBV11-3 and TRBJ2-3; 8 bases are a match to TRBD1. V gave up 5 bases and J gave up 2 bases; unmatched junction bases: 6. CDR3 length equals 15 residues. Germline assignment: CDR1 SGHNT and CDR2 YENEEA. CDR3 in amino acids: CASSPGGIDTDTQYF. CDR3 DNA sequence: TGTGCCAGCAGCCCAGGGGGCATCGACACAGATACGCAGTATTTT.

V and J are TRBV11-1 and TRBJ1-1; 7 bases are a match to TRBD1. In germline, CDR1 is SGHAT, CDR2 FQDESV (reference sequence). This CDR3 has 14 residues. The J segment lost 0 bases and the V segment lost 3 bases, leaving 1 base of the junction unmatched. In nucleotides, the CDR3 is TGTGCCAGCAGCTTCGACAGGGTGAACACTGAAGCTTTCTTT. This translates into CASSFDRVNTEAFF.

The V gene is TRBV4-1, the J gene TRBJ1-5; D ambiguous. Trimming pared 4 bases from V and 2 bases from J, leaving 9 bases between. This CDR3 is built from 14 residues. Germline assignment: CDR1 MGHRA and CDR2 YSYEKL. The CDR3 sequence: CASSLGSGNQPQHF. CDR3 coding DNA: TGCGCCAGCAGCCTCGGGAGCGGCAATCAGCCCCAGCATTTT.

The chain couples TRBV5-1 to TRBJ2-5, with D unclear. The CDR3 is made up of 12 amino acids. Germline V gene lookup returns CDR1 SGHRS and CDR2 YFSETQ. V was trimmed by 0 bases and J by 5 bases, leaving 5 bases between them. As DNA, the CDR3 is TGCGCCAGCAGCTTGGAACTTGAGACCCAGTACTTC. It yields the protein CASSLELETQYF.

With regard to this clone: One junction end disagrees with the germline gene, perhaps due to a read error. CDR3 region: CASRLAGTGSPYEQYF. CDR3 nucleotides: TGTGCCAGCAGATTGGCCGGGACAGGCTCCCCCTACGAGCAGTACTTC. The chain employs TRBV5-5 and TRBJ2-7, with TRBD1 identical over 8 bases. Germline loops: CDR1 SGHKS, CDR2 YYEKEE (reference sequence). The CDR3 spans 16 residues.

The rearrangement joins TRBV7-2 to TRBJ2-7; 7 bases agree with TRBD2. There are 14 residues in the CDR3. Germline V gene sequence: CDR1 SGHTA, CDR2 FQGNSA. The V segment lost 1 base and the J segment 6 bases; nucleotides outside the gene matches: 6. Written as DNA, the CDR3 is TGTGCCAGCAGCTTAGAGTGGGGGGGGAGCGAGCAGTACTTC. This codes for CASSLEWGGSEQYF.

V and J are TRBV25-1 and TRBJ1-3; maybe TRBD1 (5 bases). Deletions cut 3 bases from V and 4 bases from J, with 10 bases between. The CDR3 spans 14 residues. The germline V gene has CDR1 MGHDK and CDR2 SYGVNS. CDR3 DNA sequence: TGTGCCAGCAGTGAGGTAGGGGCCGGAAACACCATATATTTT. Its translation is CASSEVGAGNTIYF.

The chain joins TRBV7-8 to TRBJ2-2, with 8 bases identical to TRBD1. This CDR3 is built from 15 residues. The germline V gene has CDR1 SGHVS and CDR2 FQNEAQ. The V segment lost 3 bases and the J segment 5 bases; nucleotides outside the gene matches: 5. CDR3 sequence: CASSLDRVGTGELFF. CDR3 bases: TGTGCCAGCAGCTTGGACAGGGTTGGGACCGGGGAGCTGTTTTTT. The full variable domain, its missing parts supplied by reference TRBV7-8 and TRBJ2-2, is GAGVSQSPRYKVAKRGQDVALRCDPISGHVSLFWYQQALGQGPEFLTYFQNEAQLDKSGLPSDRFFAERPEGSVSTLKIQRTQQEDSAVYLCASSLDRVGTGELFFGEGSRLTVL.

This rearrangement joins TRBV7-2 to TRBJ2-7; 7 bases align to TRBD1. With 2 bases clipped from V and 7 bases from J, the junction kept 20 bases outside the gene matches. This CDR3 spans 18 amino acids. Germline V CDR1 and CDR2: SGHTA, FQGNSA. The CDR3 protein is CASSLTSSSDRSKGEQYF. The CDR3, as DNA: TGTGCCAGCAGCTTAACCTCCTCCTCGGACAGGTCTAAGGGAGAGCAGTACTTC.

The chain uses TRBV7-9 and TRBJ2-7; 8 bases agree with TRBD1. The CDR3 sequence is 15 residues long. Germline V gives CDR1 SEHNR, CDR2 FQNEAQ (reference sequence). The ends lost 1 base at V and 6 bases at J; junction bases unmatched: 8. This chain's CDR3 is CASSLGQGAVVEQYF. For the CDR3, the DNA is TGTGCCAGCAGCTTAGGTCAGGGGGCTGTAGTCGAGCAGTACTTC.

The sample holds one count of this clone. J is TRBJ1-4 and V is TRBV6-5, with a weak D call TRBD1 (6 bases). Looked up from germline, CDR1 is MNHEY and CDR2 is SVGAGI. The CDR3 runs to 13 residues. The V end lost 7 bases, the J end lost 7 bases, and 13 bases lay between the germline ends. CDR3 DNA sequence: TGTGCCAGCAAGGACAGCCAAGGTGAAAAACTGTTTTTT. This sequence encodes CASKDSQGEKLFF.

DNA for the CDR3: TGTGCCAGCAGCCAAGGCGGATCCTACGAGCAGTACTTC. Protein product: CASSQGGSYEQYF. This chain connects TRBV4-2 to TRBJ2-7; no firm D call. V was cut by 1 base and J by 1 base, with 5 bases left in between. This CDR3 is built from 13 residues. Germline CDR1 LGHNA, CDR2 YNFKEQ.

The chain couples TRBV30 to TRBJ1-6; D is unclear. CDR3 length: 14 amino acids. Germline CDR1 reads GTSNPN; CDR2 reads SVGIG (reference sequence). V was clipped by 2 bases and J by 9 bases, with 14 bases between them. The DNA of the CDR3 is TGTGCCTGGAGTTCGACCGCTACTAGTTCACCCCTCCACTTT. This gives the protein CAWSSTATSSPLHF.

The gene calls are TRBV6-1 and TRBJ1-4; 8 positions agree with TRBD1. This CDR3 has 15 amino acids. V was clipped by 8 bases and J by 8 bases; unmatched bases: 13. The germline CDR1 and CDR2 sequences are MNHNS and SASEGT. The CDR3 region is CASAPDREFVEKLFF. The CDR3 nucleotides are TGTGCCAGCGCCCCGGACAGGGAATTTGTGGAAAAACTGTTTTTT.

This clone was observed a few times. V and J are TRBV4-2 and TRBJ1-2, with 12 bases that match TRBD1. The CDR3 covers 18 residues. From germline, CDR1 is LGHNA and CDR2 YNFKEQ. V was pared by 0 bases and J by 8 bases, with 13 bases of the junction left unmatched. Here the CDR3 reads CASSQDLGGQGAMGGYTF. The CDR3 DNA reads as TGTGCCAGCAGCCAAGATCTAGGGGGACAGGGGGCAATGGGGGGCTACACCTTC.

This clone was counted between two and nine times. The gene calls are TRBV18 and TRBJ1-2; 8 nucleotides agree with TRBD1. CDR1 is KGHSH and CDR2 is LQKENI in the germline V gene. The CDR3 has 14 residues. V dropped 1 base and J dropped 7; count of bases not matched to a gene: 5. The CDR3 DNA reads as TGTGCCAGCTCACCACTTGGACAGGGAAGTGGCTACACCTTC. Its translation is CASSPLGQGSGYTF.

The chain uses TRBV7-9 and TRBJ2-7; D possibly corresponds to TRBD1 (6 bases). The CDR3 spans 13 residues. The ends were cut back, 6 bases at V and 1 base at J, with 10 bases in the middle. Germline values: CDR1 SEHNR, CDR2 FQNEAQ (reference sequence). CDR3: CASRYGQSYEQYF. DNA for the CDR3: TGTGCCAGCAGATACGGACAGTCCTACGAGCAGTACTTC. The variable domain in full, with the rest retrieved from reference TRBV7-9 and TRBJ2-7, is DTGVSQNPRHKITKRGQNVTFRCDPISEHNRLYWYRQTLGQGPEFLTYFQNEAQLEKSRLLSDRFSAERPKGSFSTLEIQRTEQGDSAMYLCASRYGQSYEQYFGPGTRLTVT.

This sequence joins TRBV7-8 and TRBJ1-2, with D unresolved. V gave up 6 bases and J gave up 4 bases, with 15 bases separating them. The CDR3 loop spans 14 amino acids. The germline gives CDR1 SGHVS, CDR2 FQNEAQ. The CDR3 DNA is TGTGCCAGCAGTACCGGCTCGGCGGGCTATGGCTACACCTTC. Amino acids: CASSTGSAGYGYTF.

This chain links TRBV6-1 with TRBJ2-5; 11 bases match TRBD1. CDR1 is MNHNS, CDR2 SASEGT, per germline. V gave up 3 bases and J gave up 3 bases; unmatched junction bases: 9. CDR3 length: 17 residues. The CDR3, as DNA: TGTGCCAGCAGTGATCTATACGGGACAGGGGGAGAAGAGACCCAGTACTTC. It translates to CASSDLYGTGGEETQYF.